This T cell receptor (beta chain) came from a study of read filtering for tumor transcriptome and immune sequencing. Study details: By R-ISS, stages I, II and III held around 8, 15 and 7 patients. Whole-transcriptome libraries were prepared after DNase treatment. RNA-seq yielded only roughly 75 to 1,300 TCR reads, IR-seq about 4 to 10.27 million.

This library used roughly 370 ng RNA and molecular barcoded adaptors spanning alpha/delta and beta/gamma chains. TCRdb itself ran the reads through MiXCR, one entry per CDR3 protein. The sample shows roughly 93,000 distinct CDR3 sequences, 20% to 25% of them seen only once. This clonotype was found many times. What it recognizes is unknown. One end of the junction varies from germline; a read error may be responsible. Findings and limits, study-wide: RNA-seq captured clonotypes less deeply and reliably than IR-seq.

The CDR3 covers 14 residues. Per germline, CDR1 SEHNR and CDR2 FQNEAQ (reference sequence). This chain joins TRBV7-9 and TRBJ2-7; no clear D. The source is a donor aged 40 or over with multiple myeloma. The sequencing sample was made of a population of CD138-negative cells sorted from bone marrow. The CDR3 sequence is CASSLEGRSYKQYF. The CDR3 coding sequence is TGTGCCAGCAGCTTAGAGGGCAGATCCTACAAGCAGTACTTC.